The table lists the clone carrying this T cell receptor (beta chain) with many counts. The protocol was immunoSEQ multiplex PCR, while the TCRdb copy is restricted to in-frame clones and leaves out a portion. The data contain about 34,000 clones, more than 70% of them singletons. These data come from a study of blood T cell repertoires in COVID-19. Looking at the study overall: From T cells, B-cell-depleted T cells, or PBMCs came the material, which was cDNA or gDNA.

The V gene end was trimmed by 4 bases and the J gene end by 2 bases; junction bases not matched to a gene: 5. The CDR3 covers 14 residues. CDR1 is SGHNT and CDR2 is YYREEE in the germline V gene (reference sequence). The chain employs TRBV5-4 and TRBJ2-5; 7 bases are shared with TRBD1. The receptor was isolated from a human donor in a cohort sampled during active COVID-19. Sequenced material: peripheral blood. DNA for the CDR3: TGTGCCAGCAGCGGGGGACAGATACAAGAGACCCAGTACTTC. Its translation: CASSGGQIQETQYF. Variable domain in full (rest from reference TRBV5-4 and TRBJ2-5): ETGVTQSPTHLIKTRGQQVTLRCSSQSGHNTVSWYQQALGQGPQFIFQYYREEENGRGNFPPRFSGLQFPNYSSELNVNALELDDSALYLCASSGGQIQETQYFGPGTRLLVL.